The clone carrying this T cell receptor beta chain was observed many times. The data were taken from a study of CD8 T cells in ankylosing spondylitis. The junction had 2 bases not matched to a gene; V was cut back by 1 base and J by 1 base. This CDR3 is 14 amino acids long. Germline CDR1 reads DFQATT; CDR2 reads SNEGSKA (reference sequence). A single record per CDR3 protein comes from TCRdb applying MiXCR to the 5' RACE reads. The sample includes some 140,000 distinct CDR3 sequences, around 6.6% of them seen just once. This sequence was found in a female donor with ankylosing spondylitis or in good health (not recorded which). The specimen was blood, either unsorted or a sorted T cell fraction (not recorded which). The chain is built from TRBV20-1 and TRBJ2-7; 9 nucleotides line up with TRBD2. The CDR3 here is CSARGTSDSYEQYF. The CDR3 DNA follows: TGCAGTGCTAGAGGGACTAGCGATTCCTACGAGCAGTACTTC.